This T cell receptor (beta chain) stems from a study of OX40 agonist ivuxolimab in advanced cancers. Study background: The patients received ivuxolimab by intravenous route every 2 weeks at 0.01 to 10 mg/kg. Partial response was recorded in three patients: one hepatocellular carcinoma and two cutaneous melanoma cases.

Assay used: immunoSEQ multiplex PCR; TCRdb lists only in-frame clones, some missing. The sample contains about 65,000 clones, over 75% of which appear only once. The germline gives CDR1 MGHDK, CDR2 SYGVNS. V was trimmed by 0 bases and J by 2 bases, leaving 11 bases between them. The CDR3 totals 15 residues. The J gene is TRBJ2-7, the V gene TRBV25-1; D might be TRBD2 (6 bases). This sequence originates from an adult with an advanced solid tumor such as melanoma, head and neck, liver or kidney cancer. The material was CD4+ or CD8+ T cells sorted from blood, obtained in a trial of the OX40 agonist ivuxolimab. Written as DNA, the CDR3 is TGTGCCAGCAGTGAATATATATGGGGGGCCTACGAGCAGTACTTC. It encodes CASSEYIWGAYEQYF.